This T cell receptor (beta chain) comes out of a study of shared T cell receptors in the human thymus. TCRdb's copy holds only in-frame clones and misses some; the assay was immunoSEQ multiplex PCR. Counted here are about 710,000 clones, 80% to 90% occurring once; the ten biggest clones make up roughly 0.0087%. This CDR3 contains 14 residues. After removal of 6 bases from V and 3 bases from J, the junction contained 9 bases not matched to a gene. In germline, CDR1 is SGHRS, CDR2 YFSETQ. This clone showed up just a few times. The same data also went into a second study, on human thymus T cells. That work states: Thymus specimens were resections from corrective heart surgery. Both thymic and peripheral blood repertoires showed apparently biased V and J usage. Related work found strong thymic repertoire overlap between unrelated individuals.

The sample consisted of thymocytes. This chain links TRBV5-1 with TRBJ2-7; 7 nucleotides match TRBD1. This TCR was sampled from a boy under three years old with a congenital heart defect. The CDR3 sequence: CASMEDRNFYEQYF. Here the CDR3 DNA reads TGCGCCAGCATGGAGGACAGGAATTTCTACGAGCAGTACTTC.